This T cell receptor (beta chain) was sequenced during a study of STAT5B mutations in CD4+ large granular lymphocyte leukemia (dated by TCRdb to between 2021 and 2023). Background on the whole study: Among healthy controls, the CDR3 'QG' motif was associated with a particular HLA allele. The study compared the TCRbeta repertoires of patients with CD4+ T-cell large granular lymphocyte leukemia against the TCRbeta repertoires of healthy blood donors. Flow cytometry on FACSCanto II or FACSVerse confirmed that purified fractions exceeded 95% purity among lymphocytes. Overall study outcomes, separate from this receptor: The data were not HLA-matched, and the higher clonality in CD4+ T-LGLL than in CD8+ T-LGLL could be due to the relatively small sample size. Main leukemic clonotypes were private to each patient, although roughly 24% of the main leukemic clonotypes were found at low frequency in the non-leukemic repertoires of other patients. TRBV06-family usage was enriched among the top patient clones (8/27) compared with healthy controls (2/35). CD4-sorted patient repertoires appeared more clonal than healthy CD4+ repertoires, and this difference persisted after removing the putative leukemic clones.

This clone has only a few counts. No antigen is known for it. No much larger clone exists at a distance of one base, and base qualities are not known. Buffy coats from 35 to 45 blood donors, supplied by the Finnish Red Cross blood service, were used as healthy controls. All TCR-sequenced material derived from peripheral blood: patient blood samples and healthy donor buffy coats. Peripheral blood mononuclear cells were isolated by Ficoll-Hypaque gradient centrifugation. CD4+ cells were purified magnetically from the buffy coats of healthy controls. The Gentra Puregene Cell and Tissue kit was used to extract genomic DNA, and a Qubit 2.0 fluorometer was used to measure the amount of genomic DNA. The trim is 9 bases for V and 4 bases for J, with a gap of 12 bases between the germline ends. Per the germline V gene, SNHLY is the CDR1 and FYNNEI is the CDR2. Reading from cysteine to phenylalanine, the CDR3 counts 13 amino acids. Only the CDR3 region is kept as DNA, spanning 39 bases read in frame from base 1.

The immunoSEQ assay at survey resolution was applied to genomic DNA for sequencing of TCRbeta rearrangements. Concerning the study's data processing: In the TCR sequencing data, the smallest productive clonotype frequency that could be detected was 2.59 x 10-5. Analyses included only productive TCRbeta rearrangements, meaning complete and in-frame sequences. The clonality of each sample was calculated as Simpson clonality in the immunoSEQ Analyzer version 3.0. Based on frequency, clones were grouped as very rare, small, medium, large (1-20%) or hyperexpanded (>20%). Generation probabilities were estimated with OLGA 1.2.3, V-gene circos plots were made with VDJtools, specificities were searched in VDJdb, and CDR3 motifs were identified with GLIPH. TCRdb took this table from immuneACCESS and kept in-frame rearrangements with V and J called. Such tables lack part of the clones; where checked against another copy, unresolved V genes explain under half of the gap, and the rest is unexplained. The V and J calls and clone size were taken over from that table, and D and trimming were inferred from the DNA. In all, the sample holds approximately 32,000 clones, and about nine tenths of those were seen once. The ten largest account for 0.95% to 1% of the sample.

The TCR was taken from a human donor in good health. Sequenced: CD4+ T cells from blood buffy coats. Here the chain combines TRBV2 and TRBJ2-2; the D gene identity is not certain. Here is the DNA: TGTGCCAGTACCGGCAGGACCACCGGGGAGCTGTTTTTT. Translated, this gives CASTGRTTGELFF.